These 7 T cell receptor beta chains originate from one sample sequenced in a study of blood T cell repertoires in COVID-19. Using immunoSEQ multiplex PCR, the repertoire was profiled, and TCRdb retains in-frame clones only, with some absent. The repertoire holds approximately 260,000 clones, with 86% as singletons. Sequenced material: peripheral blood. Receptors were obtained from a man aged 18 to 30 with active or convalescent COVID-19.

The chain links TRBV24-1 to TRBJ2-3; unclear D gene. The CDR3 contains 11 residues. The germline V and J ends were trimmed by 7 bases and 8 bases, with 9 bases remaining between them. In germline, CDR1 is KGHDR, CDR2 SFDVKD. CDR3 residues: CATRASGTQYF. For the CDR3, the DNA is TGTGCCACCAGGGCTTCGGGTACGCAGTATTTT.

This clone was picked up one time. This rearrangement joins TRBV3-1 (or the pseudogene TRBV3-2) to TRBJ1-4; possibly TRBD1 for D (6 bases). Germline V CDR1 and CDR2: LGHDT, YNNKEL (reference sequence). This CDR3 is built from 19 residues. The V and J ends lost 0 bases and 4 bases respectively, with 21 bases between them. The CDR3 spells CASSQDRGQYQGHNEKLFF. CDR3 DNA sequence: TGTGCCAGCAGCCAAGATCGTGGTCAATACCAGGGGCATAATGAAAAACTGTTTTTT.

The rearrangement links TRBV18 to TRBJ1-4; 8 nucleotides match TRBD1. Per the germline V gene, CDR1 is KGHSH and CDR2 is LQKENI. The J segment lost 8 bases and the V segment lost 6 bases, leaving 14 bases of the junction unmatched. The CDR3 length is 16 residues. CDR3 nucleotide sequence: TGTGCCAGCTCTTTCGGACAGGGAGGTTTAGGCGAAAAACTGTTTTTT. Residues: CASSFGQGGLGEKLFF.

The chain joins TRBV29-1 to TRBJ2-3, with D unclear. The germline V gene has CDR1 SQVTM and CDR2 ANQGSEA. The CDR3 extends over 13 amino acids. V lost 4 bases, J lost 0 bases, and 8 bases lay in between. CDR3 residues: CSVVRTSTDTQYF. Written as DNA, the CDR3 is TGCAGCGTTGTTCGTACTAGCACAGATACGCAGTATTTT.

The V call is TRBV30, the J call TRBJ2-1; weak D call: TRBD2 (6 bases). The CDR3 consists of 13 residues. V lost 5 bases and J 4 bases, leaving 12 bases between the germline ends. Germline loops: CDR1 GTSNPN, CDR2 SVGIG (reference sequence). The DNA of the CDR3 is TGTGCCTGGGGACGGGGACTTTACAATGAGCAGTTCTTC. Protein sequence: CAWGRGLYNEQFF. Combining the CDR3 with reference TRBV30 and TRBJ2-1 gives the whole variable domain SQTIHQWPATLVQPVGSPLSLECTVEGTSNPNLYWYRQAAGRGLQLLFYSVGIGQISSEVPQNLSASRPQDRQFILSSKKLLLSDSGFYLCAWGRGLYNEQFFGPGTRLTVL.

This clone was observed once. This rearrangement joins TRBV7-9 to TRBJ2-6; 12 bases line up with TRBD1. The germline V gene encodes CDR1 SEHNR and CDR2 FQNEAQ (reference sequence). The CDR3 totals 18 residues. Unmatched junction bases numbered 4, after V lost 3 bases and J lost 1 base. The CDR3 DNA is TGTGCCAGCAGCTTTCCGGGACAGGGGGCGTCTGGGGCCAACGTCCTGACTTTC. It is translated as CASSFPGQGASGANVLTF.

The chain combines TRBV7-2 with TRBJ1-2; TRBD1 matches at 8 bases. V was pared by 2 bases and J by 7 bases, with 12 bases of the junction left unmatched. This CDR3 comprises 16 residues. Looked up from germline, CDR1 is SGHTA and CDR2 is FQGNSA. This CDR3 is CASSLSFGQGVGGYTF. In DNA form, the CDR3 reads TGTGCCAGCAGCTTATCTTTTGGACAGGGTGTAGGTGGCTACACCTTC.